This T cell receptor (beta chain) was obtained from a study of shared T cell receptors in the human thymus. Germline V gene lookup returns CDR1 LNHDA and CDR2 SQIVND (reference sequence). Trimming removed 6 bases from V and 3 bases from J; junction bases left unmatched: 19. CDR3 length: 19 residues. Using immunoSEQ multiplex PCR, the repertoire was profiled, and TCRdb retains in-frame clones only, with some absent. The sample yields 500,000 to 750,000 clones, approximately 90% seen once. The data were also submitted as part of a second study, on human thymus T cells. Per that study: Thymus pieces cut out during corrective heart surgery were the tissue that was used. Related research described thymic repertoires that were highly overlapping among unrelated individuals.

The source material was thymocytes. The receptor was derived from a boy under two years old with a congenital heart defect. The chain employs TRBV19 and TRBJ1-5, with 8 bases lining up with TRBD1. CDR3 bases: TGTGCCAGTAGCCGTTGCACAGGACAGGACAGGGTAGACAATCAGCCCCAGCATTTT. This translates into CASSRCTGQDRVDNQPQHF.